The present TCR beta chain was sequenced within a study of T-cell reconstitution after alpha-beta-depleted transplantation in children. The study, taken as a whole, reports: Expanded graft clones numbering several hundred reportedly gave rise to alpha-beta T cells about two months after transplant.

The authors prepared the TCRbeta library with unique molecular identifiers. TCRdb passed the PCR reads through MiXCR, listing each CDR3 protein once. The table lists over 3,000 distinct CDR3 sequences, 9.1% of them singletons. In this sample, this clonotype turned up many times. The antigen is not known. Germline trimming cut 1 base from V and 2 bases from J; bases unmatched to any gene: 4. In germline, CDR1 is KGHDR, CDR2 SFDVKD. The CDR3 contains 16 residues. The input for sequencing was PBMCs, mostly from graft donor cells, taken 180 days after TCRalphabeta/CD19-depleted stem cell transplant. V and J are TRBV24-1 and TRBJ2-3, with 8 nucleotides matching TRBD2. The TCR sequence derives from a male patient between 2 and 15 years old who had a stem cell transplant for acute lymphoblastic leukemia, so the T cells may come from the graft donor. CDR3 DNA: TGTGCCACCAGTGATTTTGTAGCGGGGCACACAGATACGCAGTATTTT. This codes for CATSDFVAGHTDTQYF.